Shown below are 30 T cell receptor beta chains from a single sample sequenced in a study of OX40 agonist ivuxolimab in advanced cancers. Sequencing used immunoSEQ multiplex PCR; TCRdb keeps in-frame clones, though not all of them. The data show about 64,000 clones, with approximately 78% seen just once and roughly 4.9% held by the top ten. The sample in question was CD4+ or CD8+ T cells sorted from blood, obtained in a trial of the OX40 agonist ivuxolimab. All receptors derive from an adult with an advanced solid tumor such as melanoma, head and neck, liver or kidney cancer.

The chain carries TRBV6-1 and TRBJ2-7; tentative D call: TRBD1 (5 bases). The germline V and J ends were trimmed by 7 bases and 2 bases, with 12 bases remaining between them. The CDR3 totals 13 residues. Looked up from germline, CDR1 is MNHNS and CDR2 is SASEGT. DNA of the CDR3: TGTGCCAGCACGGCTCGGACAACCTACGAGCAGTACTTC. Protein sequence: CASTARTTYEQYF.

The gene calls are TRBV27 and TRBJ2-3; D might be TRBD2 (6 bases). Trimming cost V 4 bases and J 3 bases, with 14 bases left between them. CDR1 and CDR2 from the germline V gene are MNHEY and SMNVEV (reference sequence). The CDR3 has 15 amino acids. The CDR3 loop reads CASSYKDGGTDTQYF. CDR3 bases: TGTGCCAGCAGTTACAAGGACGGAGGGACAGATACGCAGTATTTT.

The rearrangement joins TRBV2 to TRBJ2-7, with TRBD2 matching over 7 bases. With V trimmed by 8 bases and J by 2 bases, 6 bases remained unmatched. Germline V CDR1 and CDR2: SNHLY, FYNNEI. This CDR3 is 13 amino acids long. CDR3 sequence: CASRLAGTYEQYF. The CDR3 DNA sequence: TGTGCCAGCCGACTAGCTGGGACCTACGAGCAGTACTTC.

This chain links TRBV19 with TRBJ1-2, with D maybe TRBD1 (6 bases). The CDR3 totals 14 residues. With 5 bases removed from V and 4 bases from J, the gap between germline ends came to 14 bases. The germline CDR1 and CDR2 sequences are LNHDA and SQIVND (reference sequence). This chain's CDR3 is CASSVLGQFYGYTF. The CDR3 DNA sequence: TGTGCCAGTAGTGTACTCGGACAGTTCTATGGCTACACCTTC.

The chain joins TRBV10-3 to TRBJ1-1; D uncertain. Trimming stripped 0 bases from V and 8 bases from J, with 7 bases between. CDR1 and CDR2 from the germline V gene are ENHRY and SYGVKD. CDR3 length equals 12 residues. The CDR3 protein is CAISESSGEAFF. The CDR3 nucleotides are TGTGCCATCAGTGAGTCTTCCGGGGAAGCTTTCTTT.

The V call is TRBV7-2, the J call TRBJ2-1; 7 positions match TRBD2. CDR1 and CDR2 (germline): SGHTA, FQGNSA. The J segment lost 5 bases and the V segment lost 5 bases, leaving 9 bases of the junction unmatched. The CDR3 loop spans 15 amino acids. The CDR3 reads CASSTASGLNNEQFF. The CDR3, as DNA: TGTGCCAGCAGCACCGCTAGCGGCCTTAACAATGAGCAGTTCTTC.

The chain links TRBV7-2 to TRBJ1-3, with D possibly TRBD1 on 5 matching bases. Trimming pared 6 bases from V and 4 bases from J, leaving 10 bases between. The CDR3 loop spans 13 amino acids. In germline, CDR1 is SGHTA, CDR2 FQGNSA. This CDR3 reads CASSPGRGNTIYF. The CDR3 DNA sequence: TGTGCCAGCAGTCCAGGGAGGGGAAACACCATATATTTT.

The CDR3 here is CASGLDRRDLSNQPQHF. DNA for the CDR3: TGTGCTAGTGGTTTGGACCGCAGGGACCTTAGCAATCAGCCCCAGCATTTT. V gene TRBV12-5 combines with J gene TRBJ1-5, with a possible D match to TRBD1 (5 bases). Looked up from germline, CDR1 is LGHNT and CDR2 is FRNRAP. Trimming removed 1 base from V and 0 bases from J, with 13 bases in between. There are 17 residues in the CDR3.

This clone has a handful of counts. V is TRBV6-4 and J is TRBJ2-2, with TRBD2 matching over 8 bases. V lost 7 bases, J lost 3 bases, and 1 base stayed unmatched. CDR3 size: 13 residues. Germline CDR1 is MRHNA and CDR2 is SNTAGT. CDR3 bases: TGTGCCAGCAAGACTAGCGACACCGGGGAGCTGTTTTTT. It translates to CASKTSDTGELFF.

This chain links TRBV6-1 with TRBJ2-7, with D possibly TRBD1 on 6 matching bases. Germline CDR1 MNHNS, CDR2 SASEGT. With 6 bases removed from V and 2 bases from J, the gap between germline ends came to 11 bases. This CDR3 comprises 13 residues. DNA for the CDR3: TGTGCCAGCAGGCCCGGACAGACCTACGAGCAGTACTTC. Its protein is CASRPGQTYEQYF.

As regards this clone: Relative to the germline gene, one junction end is altered; a read error may explain this. This chain connects TRBV9 to TRBJ2-1, with D possibly being TRBD1 or TRBD2 (5 bases each). This CDR3 has 13 residues. The germline gives CDR1 SGDLS, CDR2 YYNGEE. In DNA form, the CDR3 reads TGTGCCAGCAGCGTAGAGGGGACCCCGGGTATGGTCTTC. This translates into CASSVEGTPGMVF.

This sequence joins TRBV7-3 and TRBJ1-1, with D hard to call. CDR3 size: 14 residues. V lost 0 bases, J lost 3 bases, and 8 bases lay in between. CDR1 and CDR2 (germline): SGHTA, FQGTGA. The CDR3 loop is CASSLTGGDTEAFF. Written as DNA, the CDR3 is TGTGCCAGCAGCTTAACGGGCGGGGACACTGAAGCTTTCTTT.

The V and J genes are TRBV7-6 and TRBJ2-7; the D gene is possibly TRBD1 (5 bases). This CDR3 contains 17 residues. The germline V and J ends were trimmed by 1 base and 6 bases, with 22 bases remaining between them. Germline CDR1 is SGHVS and CDR2 is FNYEAQ. In DNA form, the CDR3 reads TGTGCCAGCAGCTTAGGTTATGGGCCGACCCAGGGTACCGAGCAGTACTTC. Its translation: CASSLGYGPTQGTEQYF.

The J gene is TRBJ2-1, the V gene TRBV7-8; 12 bases fit TRBD2. V lost 6 bases, J lost 6 bases, and 3 bases stayed unmatched. Germline-derived CDR1 and CDR2 are SGHVS and FQNEAQ. The CDR3 runs 14 residues. Here the CDR3 reads CASRRTSGINEQFF. CDR3 nucleotide sequence: TGTGCCAGCAGGAGGACTAGCGGGATCAATGAGCAGTTCTTC. Looking up the rest from reference TRBV7-8 and TRBJ2-1 gives the full variable domain: GAGVSQSPRYKVAKRGQDVALRCDPISGHVSLFWYQQALGQGPEFLTYFQNEAQLDKSGLPSDRFFAERPEGSVSTLKIQRTQQEDSAVYLCASRRTSGINEQFFGPGTRLTVL.

V gene TRBV20-1 combines with J gene TRBJ1-2; perhaps TRBD1 as D (6 bases). The CDR3 contains 11 residues. V lost 5 bases and J lost 14, with 18 bases in between. CDR1 and CDR2 from the germline V gene are DFQATT and SNEGSKA (reference sequence). CDR3 nucleotides: TGCAGTGCTGGGGGCTGGGGGGTTCGGACCTTC. It translates to CSAGGWGVRTF.

The chain links TRBV18 to TRBJ2-5; 7 bases line up with TRBD2. The V gene end was trimmed by 3 bases and the J gene end by 5 bases; junction bases not matched to a gene: 3. This CDR3 has 13 amino acids. The V gene's germline CDR1 is KGHSH and CDR2 LQKENI. For the CDR3, the DNA is TGTGCCAGCTCACCGGCGGGAGACGAGACCCAGTACTTC. This translates into CASSPAGDETQYF. The full variable domain, its missing parts supplied by reference TRBV18 and TRBJ2-5, is NAGVMQNPRHLVRRRGQEARLRCSPMKGHSHVYWYRQLPEEGLKFMVYLQKENIIDESGMPKERFSAEFPKEGPSILRIQQVVRGDSAAYFCASSPAGDETQYFGPGTRLLVL.

The chain has TRBV10-3 and TRBJ1-6, with TRBD1 matching over 7 bases. The germline V gene encodes CDR1 ENHRY and CDR2 SYGVKD. The trim removed 6 bases at V and 8 bases at J, leaving 7 bases unmatched. The CDR3 spans 14 residues. The CDR3 bases are TGTGCCATCAGGCCGACAGGGAGTGATTCACCCCTCCACTTT. This sequence encodes CAIRPTGSDSPLHF.

V is TRBV5-1 and J is TRBJ1-4, with 8 bases identical to TRBD1. The CDR3 extends over 16 amino acids. The germline V gene encodes CDR1 SGHRS and CDR2 YFSETQ. Trimming cost V 4 bases and J 6 bases; bases outside gene matches: 11. CDR3: CASSTTPGQDDEKLFF. CDR3 DNA: TGCGCCAGCAGCACAACCCCGGGACAGGACGATGAAAAACTGTTTTTT.

V usage is TRBV6-6 and J usage is TRBJ1-1; D unresolved. This CDR3 has 13 residues. Germline CDR1 MNHNY, CDR2 SVGAGI (reference sequence). V shed 5 bases and J shed 3 bases, with 10 bases lying between them. In DNA, the CDR3 is TGTGCCAGCAGTATTACGGAGGACACTGAAGCTTTCTTT. Its translation is CASSITEDTEAFF.

This clone was recorded many times. The rearrangement uses TRBV2 and TRBJ2-7; perhaps TRBD1 as D (5 bases). V lost 4 bases, J lost 4 bases, and 8 bases lay in between. Germline assignment: CDR1 SNHLY and CDR2 FYNNEI. The CDR3 is made up of 12 amino acids. CDR3 bases: TGTGCCAGCAGTGTCAGGGATTACGAGCAGTACTTC. This encodes CASSVRDYEQYF.

The DNA for the CDR3 is TGTGCCAGCAGCCTAAGGGACAGGGTCCACGAGCAGTACTTC. This sequence encodes CASSLRDRVHEQYF. J is TRBJ2-7 and V is TRBV11-1; 9 nucleotides line up with TRBD1. The germline V gene has CDR1 SGHAT and CDR2 FQDESV (reference sequence). This CDR3 has 14 amino acids. Trimming at V came to 5 bases and at J to 5 bases, leaving 7 bases not matched to a gene. The full variable domain, with the rest looked up from reference TRBV11-1 and TRBJ2-7, is EAEVAQSPRYKITEKSQAVAFWCDPISGHATLYWYRQILGQGPELLVQFQDESVVDDSQLPKDRFSAERLKGVDSTLKIQPAELGDSAMYLCASSLRDRVHEQYFGPGTRLTVT.

The chain combines TRBV7-8 with TRBJ1-4, with TRBD1 matching over 8 bases. The germline gives CDR1 SGHVS, CDR2 FQNEAQ. The CDR3 is 15 residues long. After removal of 5 bases from V and 4 bases from J, the junction contained 6 bases not matched to a gene. The CDR3 nucleotides are TGTGCCAGCAGCCTCAACAGGGGGATTAATGAAAAACTGTTTTTT. It translates to CASSLNRGINEKLFF.

This sequence joins TRBV6-5 and TRBJ2-6, with D possibly TRBD1 on 5 matching bases. CDR1 MNHEY and CDR2 SVGAGI come from the germline V gene. The germline V and J ends were trimmed by 4 bases and 0 bases, with 7 bases remaining between them. The CDR3 totals 15 residues. The CDR3 here is CASSLDNSGANVLTF. For the CDR3, the DNA is TGTGCCAGCAGTTTGGACAACTCTGGGGCCAACGTCCTGACTTTC.

The table lists this clone with a few counts. This chain uses TRBV7-2 with TRBJ1-4; no definite D call. Trimming shortened V by 1 base and J by 4 bases, and 10 bases separated the two germline ends. The length of the CDR3 is 15 residues. Germline V gives CDR1 SGHTA, CDR2 FQGNSA. The CDR3 nucleotides are TGTGCCAGCAGCTTAGTGGGAGGTCTTAATGAAAAACTGTTTTTT. It is translated as CASSLVGGLNEKLFF.

The chain links TRBV7-3 to TRBJ1-5; no definite D call. The CDR3 contains 16 residues. Per germline, CDR1 SGHTA and CDR2 FQGTGA. V was shortened by 4 bases and J by 3 bases, with 16 bases between the two germline ends. CDR3 nucleotide sequence: TGTGCCAGCAGCTCAAATAGAGGACGGGTCAATCAGCCCCAGCATTTT. The encoded protein is CASSSNRGRVNQPQHF.

Details on this clone: The sample holds other DNA sequences that translate to the same CDR3. The chain carries TRBV19 and TRBJ2-7, with TRBD1 identical over 7 bases. The CDR3 runs 15 residues. Germline CDR1 and CDR2: LNHDA and SQIVND (reference sequence). The V gene end was trimmed by 0 bases and the J gene end by 4 bases; junction bases not matched to a gene: 6. The CDR3 nucleotides read TGTGCCAGTAGTATAGAAGACAGGGTGGGTTACGAGCAGTACTTC. Translation gives CASSIEDRVGYEQYF.

This chain connects TRBV5-1 to TRBJ2-3; 9 bases line up with TRBD2. Germline lookup yields CDR1 SGHRS and CDR2 YFSETQ. Trimming took 2 bases from V and 5 from J; bases not matched to a gene: 9. This CDR3 contains 16 residues. CDR3 in DNA: TGCGCCAGCAGCTTAGGCGGGGGGGCCGTGCAAGATACGCAGTATTTT. It codes for CASSLGGGAVQDTQYF.

The rearrangement joins TRBV2 to TRBJ2-4; a possible D gene is TRBD1 (5 bases). The CDR3 totals 16 residues. The germline CDR1 and CDR2 sequences are SNHLY and FYNNEI. Trimming pared 6 bases from V and 3 bases from J, leaving 18 bases between. The CDR3 region has the DNA TGTGCCAGCAGAGAACGCGATAGGGGTGACAAAAACATTCAGTACTTC. Residues: CASRERDRGDKNIQYF.

The chain combines TRBV10-3 with TRBJ2-1; 12 bases agree with TRBD2. The CDR3 contains 18 residues. J was trimmed by 7 bases and V by 0 bases; bases with no gene match: 10. Germline loops: CDR1 ENHRY, CDR2 SYGVKD. CDR3 region: CAISESSDWTSGNNEQFF. CDR3 coding DNA: TGTGCCATCAGTGAGTCTAGTGATTGGACTAGCGGGAATAATGAGCAGTTCTTC.

A single count supports this clone. The V gene is TRBV5-6, the J gene TRBJ2-5; 9 bases are shared with TRBD1. After removal of 1 base from V and 4 bases from J, the junction contained 5 bases not matched to a gene. Germline loops: CDR1 SGHDT, CDR2 YYEEEE. The CDR3 consists of 15 residues. The CDR3 is CASSLPGTGLETQYF. As DNA, the CDR3 is TGTGCCAGCAGCTTGCCTGGGACAGGGTTAGAGACCCAGTACTTC.